The rows below give T cell receptor beta chains drawn from one sample of a study of blood T cell repertoires in COVID-19. Data came from immunoSEQ multiplex PCR; TCRdb stores just in-frame clones and leaves some out. The sample lists 65,000 to 95,000 clones, approximately 90% seen once, with around 2.7% in the top ten. The sample taken for sequencing was peripheral blood. All receptors derive from a man in his sixties or seventies with active or convalescent COVID-19. Each CDR3 is given with its conserved first and last residue. Fields, in order: D gene, clone size, V gene, J gene, CDR3 protein, CDR3 DNA. A D gene is named only where the DNA matches it firmly. Rows may omit the clone size; those that give it use once, few, many or a size class.

d_call: TRBD1
clone_size: -
v_call: TRBV4-1
j_call: TRBJ2-5
cdr3_aa: CASSHPDRVGTQYF
cdr3_nt: TGCGCCAGCAGCCATCCCGACAGGGTAGGGACCCAGTACTTC

d_call: -
clone_size: -
v_call: TRBV2
j_call: TRBJ2-7
cdr3_aa: CASSEHPARDVYEQYF
cdr3_nt: TGTGCCAGCAGTGAACATCCGGCTAGAGATGTCTACGAGCAGTACTTC

d_call: TRBD2
clone_size: -
v_call: TRBV19
j_call: TRBJ2-3
cdr3_aa: CASSISGGATDTQYF
cdr3_nt: TGTGCCAGTAGTATTAGCGGGGGGGCCACAGATACGCAGTATTTT

d_call: -
clone_size: -
v_call: TRBV18
j_call: TRBJ1-1
cdr3_aa: CASSPAGADTEAFF
cdr3_nt: TGTGCCAGCTCACCCGCGGGCGCGGACACTGAAGCTTTCTTT

d_call: -
clone_size: -
v_call: TRBV7-8
j_call: TRBJ1-4
cdr3_aa: CASSREPGNEKLFF
cdr3_nt: TGTGCCAGCAGCCGCGAACCCGGGAATGAAAAACTGTTTTTT

d_call: -
clone_size: once
v_call: TRBV12-3/TRBV12-4
j_call: TRBJ1-5
cdr3_aa: CASTQQNNQPQHF
cdr3_nt: TGTGCCAGCACCCAACAGAACAATCAGCCCCAGCATTTT

d_call: -
clone_size: -
v_call: TRBV3-1/TRBV3-2
j_call: TRBJ2-2
cdr3_aa: CASSPPSYTGELFF
cdr3_nt: TGTGCCAGCAGCCCCCCTTCCTACACCGGGGAGCTGTTTTTT

d_call: -
clone_size: few
v_call: TRBV7-9
j_call: TRBJ2-3
cdr3_aa: CASSSRSGTDTQYF
cdr3_nt: TGTGCCAGCAGCTCCCGTTCAGGCACAGATACGCAGTATTTT

d_call: TRBD1
clone_size: -
v_call: TRBV5-1
j_call: TRBJ1-6
cdr3_aa: CASSLGQQNSPLHF
cdr3_nt: TGCGCCAGCAGCCTGGGACAGCAGAATTCACCCCTCCACTTT

d_call: -
clone_size: -
v_call: TRBV6-5
j_call: TRBJ1-1
cdr3_aa: CASRVGLVRTEAFF
cdr3_nt: TGTGCCAGCAGGGTGGGCCTGGTCAGGACTGAAGCTTTCTTT

d_call: -
clone_size: -
v_call: TRBV7-9
j_call: TRBJ2-4
cdr3_aa: CASSLLRTGKNIQYF
cdr3_nt: TGTGCCAGCAGCTTATTAAGGACGGGGAAAAACATTCAGTACTTC

d_call: -
clone_size: -
v_call: TRBV11-2
j_call: TRBJ2-7
cdr3_aa: CASSPLQGGYEQYF
cdr3_nt: TGTGCCAGCAGTCCCCTCCAGGGCGGCTACGAGCAGTACTTC

d_call: -
clone_size: -
v_call: TRBV5-1
j_call: TRBJ1-5
cdr3_aa: CASSFVNQPQHF
cdr3_nt: TGCGCCAGCAGCTTCGTCAATCAGCCCCAGCATTTT

d_call: -
clone_size: -
v_call: TRBV10-1
j_call: TRBJ1-1
cdr3_aa: CASSRDMNTEAFF
cdr3_nt: TGCGCCAGCAGTCGCGACATGAACACTGAAGCTTTCTTT

d_call: -
clone_size: -
v_call: TRBV6-5
j_call: TRBJ2-4
cdr3_aa: CASSDMLIQYF
cdr3_nt: TGTGCCAGCAGCGACATGCTCATTCAGTACTTC

d_call: -
clone_size: -
v_call: TRBV10-3
j_call: TRBJ2-1
cdr3_aa: CATSPLADEQFF
cdr3_nt: TGTGCCACCTCTCCCCTCGCAGATGAGCAGTTCTTC

d_call: -
clone_size: once
v_call: TRBV2
j_call: TRBJ1-3
cdr3_aa: CASNSPDRVGNTIYF
cdr3_nt: TGTGCCAGCAATTCCCCCGATCGAGTCGGAAACACCATATATTTT

d_call: -
clone_size: -
v_call: TRBV29-1
j_call: TRBJ2-7
cdr3_aa: CSVADSYEQYF
cdr3_nt: TGCAGCGTTGCCGACAGCTACGAGCAGTACTTC

d_call: -
clone_size: -
v_call: TRBV18
j_call: TRBJ2-5
cdr3_aa: CASSPTQVGETQYF
cdr3_nt: TGTGCCAGCTCCCCCACTCAGGTTGGTGAGACCCAGTACTTC

d_call: -
clone_size: -
v_call: TRBV10-2
j_call: TRBJ2-7
cdr3_aa: CASSGEGSEQYF
cdr3_nt: TGCGCCAGCAGTGGCGAGGGATCCGAGCAGTACTTC

d_call: -
clone_size: -
v_call: TRBV3-1/TRBV3-2
j_call: TRBJ2-3
cdr3_aa: CASSHRTPSDTQYF
cdr3_nt: TGTGCCAGCAGCCATCGGACTCCCTCAGATACGCAGTATTTT

d_call: -
clone_size: -
v_call: TRBV27
j_call: TRBJ2-2
cdr3_aa: CASSLSPGTNTGELFF
cdr3_nt: TGTGCCAGCAGTTTATCGCCAGGAACGAACACCGGGGAGCTGTTTTTT